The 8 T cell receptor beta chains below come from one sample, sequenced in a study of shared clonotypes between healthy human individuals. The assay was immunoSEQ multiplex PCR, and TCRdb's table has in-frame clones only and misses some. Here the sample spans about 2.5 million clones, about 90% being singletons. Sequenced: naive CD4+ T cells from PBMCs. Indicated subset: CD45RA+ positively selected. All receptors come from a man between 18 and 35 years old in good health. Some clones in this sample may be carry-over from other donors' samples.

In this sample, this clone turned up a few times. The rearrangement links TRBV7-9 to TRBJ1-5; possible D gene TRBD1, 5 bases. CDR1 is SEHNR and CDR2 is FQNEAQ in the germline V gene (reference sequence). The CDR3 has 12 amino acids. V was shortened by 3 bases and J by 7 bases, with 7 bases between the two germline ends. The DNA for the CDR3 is TGTGCCAGCAGCTTCAGGGACCAGCCCCAGCATTTT. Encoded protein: CASSFRDQPQHF.

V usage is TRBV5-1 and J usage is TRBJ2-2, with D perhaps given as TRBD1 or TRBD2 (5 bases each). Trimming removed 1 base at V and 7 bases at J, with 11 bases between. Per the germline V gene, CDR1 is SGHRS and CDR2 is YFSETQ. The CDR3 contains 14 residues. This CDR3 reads CASSLTREIGELFF. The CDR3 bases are TGCGCCAGCAGCTTGACCAGGGAGATCGGGGAGCTGTTTTTT.

The CDR3: CASSFISGDQPQHF. The CDR3 coding sequence is TGTGCCAGCAGTTTCATTTCAGGGGATCAGCCCCAGCATTTT. The gene calls are TRBV6-1 and TRBJ1-5, with D maybe TRBD1 (6 bases). Germline V gene data show CDR1 as MNHNS and CDR2 as SASEGT. The V end was cut by 5 bases, the J end by 5 bases, with 13 bases between. The CDR3 length is 14 residues.

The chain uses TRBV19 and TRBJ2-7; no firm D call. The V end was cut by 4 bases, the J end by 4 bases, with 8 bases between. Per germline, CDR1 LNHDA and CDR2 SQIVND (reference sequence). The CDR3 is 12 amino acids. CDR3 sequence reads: CASSNLAYEQYF. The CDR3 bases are TGTGCCAGTAGTAATCTCGCGTACGAGCAGTACTTC.

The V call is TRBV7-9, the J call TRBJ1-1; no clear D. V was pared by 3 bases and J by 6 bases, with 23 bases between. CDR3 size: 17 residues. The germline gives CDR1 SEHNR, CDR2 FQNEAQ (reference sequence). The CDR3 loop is CASSLGRMGRMVPEAFF. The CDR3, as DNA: TGTGCCAGCAGCTTGGGCCGCATGGGCAGGATGGTACCTGAAGCTTTCTTT.

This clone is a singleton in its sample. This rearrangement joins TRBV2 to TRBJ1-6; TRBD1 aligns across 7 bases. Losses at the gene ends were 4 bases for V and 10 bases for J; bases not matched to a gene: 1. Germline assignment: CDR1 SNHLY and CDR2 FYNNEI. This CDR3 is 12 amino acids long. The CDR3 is CASSGQGSPLHF. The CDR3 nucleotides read TGTGCCAGCAGTGGACAGGGCTCACCCCTCCACTTT.

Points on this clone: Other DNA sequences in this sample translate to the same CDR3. CDR3 loop: CASSPGQLQETQYF. CDR3 DNA sequence: TGTGCCAGCAGTCCCGGACAGTTACAAGAGACCCAGTACTTC. This sequence joins TRBV6-1 and TRBJ2-5; a possible D gene is TRBD1 (6 bases). The V gene lost 5 bases and the J gene lost 2 bases, with 12 bases spanning the gap. The V gene's germline CDR1 is MNHNS and CDR2 SASEGT. CDR3 size: 14 residues.

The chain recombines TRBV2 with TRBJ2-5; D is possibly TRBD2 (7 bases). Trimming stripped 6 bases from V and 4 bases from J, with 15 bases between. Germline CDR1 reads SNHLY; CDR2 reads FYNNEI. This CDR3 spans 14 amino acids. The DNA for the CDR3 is TGTGCCAGCAGGAAGGGGGGGGCGGTAGAGACCCAGTACTTC. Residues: CASRKGGAVETQYF.